This record looks at one T cell receptor beta chain sequence and its context. The germline gives CDR1 GTSNPN, CDR2 SVGIG (reference sequence). Trimming left V 4 bases short and J 5 bases short, with 14 bases between. This CDR3 region has 13 residues. The record originates from a study of blood T cell repertoires in COVID-19. The assay was immunoSEQ multiplex PCR, and TCRdb's table has in-frame clones only and misses some. The repertoire has approximately 190,000 clones, under 85% of them found once; the top ten carry approximately 15%. This chain joins TRBV30 and TRBJ1-1, with D perhaps matching TRBD1 (6 bases). The sequence came from a man aged 60 to 75 with active or convalescent COVID-19. Sequenced input: peripheral blood. The CDR3 loop reads CAWTSKGGTEAFF. For the CDR3, the DNA is TGTGCCTGGACCTCTAAGGGGGGGACTGAAGCTTTCTTT.